Listed below are T cell receptor beta chains from one sample, sequenced in a study of T cells and Merkel cell carcinoma outcomes. Method: immunoSEQ multiplex PCR; TCRdb's copy keeps in-frame clones and lacks some. Of 15,000 to 25,000 clones in the sample, over 75% are singletons; the top ten hold 2.5% to 3.5%. Sample: tumor tissue from Merkel cell carcinoma. The receptor source for this set is a human donor with Merkel cell carcinoma. Both conserved end residues are part of each CDR3. A D gene is named only where the DNA matches it firmly. A row's size may be missing; if present it is once, few, many or a size class.

J gene | V gene | clone size | D gene | CDR3 protein | CDR3 DNA
TRBJ2-7 | TRBV7-8 | NA | TRBD2 | CASSLSSGNYEQYF | TGTGCCAGCAGCTTAAGCAGCGGGAACTACGAGCAGTACTTC
TRBJ1-1 | TRBV19 | NA | NA | CASTEWGERNTEAFF | TGTGCCAGTACCGAGTGGGGGGAGAGGAACACTGAAGCTTTCTTT
TRBJ2-2 | TRBV18 | NA | NA | CASSPETNTGELFF | TGTGCCAGCTCACCGGAAACGAACACCGGGGAGCTGTTTTTT
TRBJ1-1 | TRBV7-3 | NA | NA | CASSLLVAANTEAFF | TGTGCCAGCAGCTTACTGGTGGCGGCGAACACTGAAGCTTTCTTT
TRBJ2-5 | TRBV2 | once | NA | CASSDSLRAETQYF | TGTGCCAGCAGTGACAGTCTACGAGCGGAGACCCAGTACTTC
TRBJ2-1 | TRBV5-4 | once | TRBD1 | CASSRDRGLNEQFF | TGTGCCAGCAGCAGGGACAGGGGGCTGAATGAGCAGTTCTTC
TRBJ1-2 | TRBV19 | NA | NA | CASSIPGPTSRGYTF | TGTGCCAGTAGTATCCCAGGGCCCACCTCGCGTGGCTACACCTTC
TRBJ2-7 | TRBV4-1 | NA | NA | CASSQGPGRSIYEQYF | TGCGCCAGCAGCCAAGGCCCCGGCAGGTCGATCTACGAGCAGTACTTC
TRBJ2-5 | TRBV20-1 | NA | NA | CSGQEETQYF | TGCAGTGGCCAGGAAGAGACCCAGTACTTC
TRBJ2-1 | TRBV11-2 | NA | NA | CASSESEQFF | TGTGCCAGCAGCGAAAGTGAGCAGTTCTTC
TRBJ2-3 | TRBV5-5 | once | NA | CASSANVLDTQYF | TGTGCCAGCAGCGCTAACGTTCTAGATACGCAGTATTTT
TRBJ1-5 | TRBV18 | NA | TRBD1 | CASSPGTANNQPQHF | TGTGCCAGCTCACCAGGGACAGCAAACAATCAGCCCCAGCATTTT
TRBJ1-1 | TRBV28 | NA | TRBD1 | CASSRGGTEAFF | TGTGCCAGCAGCAGGGGGGGGACTGAAGCTTTCTTT
TRBJ2-7 | TRBV25-1 | NA | NA | CASSAYRVNSYEQYF | TGTGCCAGCAGTGCCTACAGGGTAAACTCCTACGAGCAGTACTTC
TRBJ1-2 | TRBV27 | NA | NA | CASRMGAAYGYTF | TGTGCCAGCAGAATGGGGGCGGCCTATGGCTACACCTTC
TRBJ2-2 | TRBV10-3 | few | TRBD1 | CAISVGQGSAGELFF | TGTGCCATCAGTGTGGGACAGGGCTCCGCCGGGGAGCTGTTTTTT
TRBJ1-2 | TRBV11-2 | NA | NA | CASSLERAGGYTF | TGTGCCAGCAGCTTAGAGAGGGCAGGTGGCTACACCTTC
TRBJ2-5 | TRBV7-7 | few | TRBD2 | CASSLGLAGGETQYF | TGTGCTAGCAGCTTAGGACTAGCGGGAGGGGAGACCCAGTACTTC
TRBJ1-1 | TRBV7-9 | few | NA | CASSPTTQGRAEAFF | TGTGCCAGCAGCCCAACAACCCAGGGTAGGGCTGAAGCTTTCTTT
TRBJ1-6 | TRBV6-5 | NA | NA | CASSYSPNPEWSPLHF | TGTGCCAGCAGTTACTCCCCCAACCCAGAATGGTCACCCCTCCACTTT
TRBJ1-3 | TRBV27 | NA | NA | CASSWGMLSGNTIYF | TGTGCCAGCAGTTGGGGGATGTTATCTGGAAACACCATATATTTT
TRBJ2-1 | TRBV7-2 | few | NA | CASSLPIEFEQFF | TGTGCCAGCAGCCTTCCGATCGAGTTTGAGCAGTTCTTC
TRBJ2-7 | TRBV2 | NA | NA | CASSVPNQFSYEQYF | TGTGCCAGCAGTGTTCCCAACCAATTTTCCTACGAGCAGTACTTC
TRBJ2-7 | TRBV29-1 | NA | NA | CSVVFSYEQYF | TGCAGCGTTGTTTTCTCCTACGAGCAGTACTTC
TRBJ2-1 | TRBV15 | once | TRBD2 | CATSRDRGTSLRNEQFF | TGTGCCACCAGCAGAGATCGCGGGACTAGTTTACGCAATGAGCAGTTCTTC
TRBJ2-1 | TRBV2 | NA | NA | CASSSGTATFNEQFF | TGTGCCAGCAGTTCCGGGACCGCCACATTTAATGAGCAGTTCTTC
TRBJ2-3 | TRBV5-4 | NA | TRBD2 | CASSLGTSGGDTDTQYF | TGTGCCAGCAGCTTGGGTACTAGCGGGGGAGACACAGATACGCAGTATTTT
TRBJ2-7 | TRBV19 | NA | NA | CASSAWGLYEQYF | TGTGCCAGTAGTGCTTGGGGGCTCTACGAGCAGTACTTC
TRBJ2-7 | TRBV4-1 | NA | NA | CASSHRGPQYLGSYEQYF | TGCGCCAGCAGTCACCGTGGGCCGCAGTATCTAGGCTCCTACGAGCAGTACTTC
TRBJ2-7 | TRBV5-5 | NA | NA | CASSLVAERSYEQYF | TGTGCCAGCAGCTTGGTGGCAGAGCGATCCTACGAGCAGTACTTC
TRBJ1-5 | TRBV28 | NA | NA | CASSLGEVRPQHF | TGTGCCAGCAGTTTAGGTGAGGTTAGGCCCCAGCATTTT
TRBJ2-3 | TRBV11-3 | medium-sized | NA | CASSLRTDTQYF | TGTGCCAGCAGCTTAAGGACAGATACGCAGTATTTT
TRBJ1-6 | TRBV7-9 | NA | NA | CASSLGLLRPLHF | TGTGCCAGCAGCTTAGGGTTACTACGGCCCCTCCACTTT
TRBJ1-2 | TRBV19 | few | NA | CASSSRKDGLRGGYTF | TGTGCCAGTAGTTCCAGGAAGGACGGGCTTAGGGGTGGCTACACCTTC
TRBJ1-6 | TRBV12-5 | NA | NA | CASGPRTGNSPLHF | TGTGCTAGTGGTCCCAGGACCGGCAATTCACCCCTCCACTTT
TRBJ2-1 | TRBV4-1 | NA | TRBD2 | CASSQGRLAGNEQFF | TGCGCCAGCAGCCAAGGCCGACTAGCGGGGAATGAGCAGTTCTTC
TRBJ2-1 | TRBV5-1 | NA | NA | CASSSEQATRSYNEQFF | TGCGCCAGCAGCTCGGAGCAAGCAACCCGCTCCTACAATGAGCAGTTCTTC
TRBJ1-1 | TRBV7-9 | NA | NA | CASSPDRAYTEAFF | TGTGCCAGCAGCCCCGACAGAGCGTACACTGAAGCTTTCTTT
TRBJ2-1 | TRBV7-9 | NA | NA | CASSLRPVSYNEQFF | TGTGCCAGCAGCCTCCGGCCGGTTTCCTACAATGAGCAGTTCTTC
TRBJ2-3 | TRBV2 | NA | TRBD2 | CASVAFLAGGPGDMQYF | TGTGCCAGCGTCGCCTTCCTGGCGGGAGGGCCGGGAGATATGCAGTATTTT
TRBJ2-7 | TRBV27 | NA | TRBD1 | CASRMDRGSYEQYF | TGTGCCAGCAGAATGGACAGGGGGAGCTACGAGCAGTACTTC
TRBJ2-1 | TRBV5-4 | NA | TRBD2 | CASTTAREGHRAEQFF | TGTGCCAGCACCACCGCACGGGAGGGCCACCGCGCTGAGCAGTTCTTC
TRBJ2-7 | TRBV15 | few | TRBD1 | CATGGQASEQYF | TGTGCCACCGGGGGACAGGCCTCCGAGCAGTACTTC
TRBJ1-5 | TRBV7-9 | NA | NA | CASSHSFSNQPQHF | TGTGCCAGCAGCCACAGTTTTAGCAATCAGCCCCAGCATTTT
TRBJ2-7 | TRBV7-9 | NA | NA | CASSLGGTYEQYF | TGTGCCAGCAGCTTAGGGGGAACCTACGAGCAGTACTTC
TRBJ2-2 | TRBV5-1 | NA | TRBD2 | CASSSGLASNTGELFF | TGCGCCAGCAGCTCTGGACTAGCGTCGAACACCGGGGAGCTGTTTTTT
TRBJ2-5 | TRBV5-1 | NA | NA | CASGPQETQYF | TGCGCCAGCGGCCCCCAAGAGACCCAGTACTTC
TRBJ2-3 | TRBV7-8 | NA | NA | CASSLGQYRGTDTQYF | TGTGCCAGCAGCCTTGGACAGTACCGGGGCACAGATACGCAGTATTTT
TRBJ2-3 | TRBV29-1 | NA | NA | CSVGLSADTQYF | TGCAGCGTTGGCCTAAGTGCAGATACGCAGTATTTT
TRBJ2-7 | TRBV6-6 | NA | NA | CASSYTPYEQYF | TGTGCCAGCAGTTACACCCCCTACGAGCAGTACTTC
TRBJ2-7 | TRBV15 | NA | NA | CATSLGSTYEQYF | TGTGCCACCAGTCTGGGCAGCACCTACGAGCAGTACTTC
TRBJ1-1 | TRBV9 | NA | TRBD1 | CASSAYRGPDTEAFF | TGTGCCAGCAGCGCGTACAGGGGGCCCGACACTGAAGCTTTCTTT
TRBJ2-7 | TRBV15 | NA | NA | CATSRTGRVHEQYF | TGTGCCACCAGCCGGACAGGGAGGGTCCACGAGCAGTACTTC
TRBJ1-2 | TRBV15 | NA | NA | CATSRDLQGYYGYTF | TGTGCCACCAGCAGAGATCTCCAGGGTTACTATGGCTATACCTTC